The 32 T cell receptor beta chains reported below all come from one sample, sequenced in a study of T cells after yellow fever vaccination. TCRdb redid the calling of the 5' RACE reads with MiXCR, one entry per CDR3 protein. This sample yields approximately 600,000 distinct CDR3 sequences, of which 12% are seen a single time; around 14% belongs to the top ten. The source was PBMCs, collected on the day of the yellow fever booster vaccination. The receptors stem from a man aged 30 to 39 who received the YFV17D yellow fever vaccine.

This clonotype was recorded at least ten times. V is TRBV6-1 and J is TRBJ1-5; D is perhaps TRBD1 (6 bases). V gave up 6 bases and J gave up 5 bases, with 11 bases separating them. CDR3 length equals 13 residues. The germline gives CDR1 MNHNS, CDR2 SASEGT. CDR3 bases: TGTGCCAGCAGACCGGACAGAGATCAGCCCCAGCATTTT. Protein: CASRPDRDQPQHF.

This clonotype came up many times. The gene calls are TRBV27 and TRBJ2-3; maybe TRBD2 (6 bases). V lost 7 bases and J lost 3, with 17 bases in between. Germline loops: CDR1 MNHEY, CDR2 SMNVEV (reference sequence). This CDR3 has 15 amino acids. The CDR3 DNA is TGTGCCAGCAACCCGGGGACTTCCCATACAGATACGCAGTATTTT. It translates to CASNPGTSHTDTQYF.

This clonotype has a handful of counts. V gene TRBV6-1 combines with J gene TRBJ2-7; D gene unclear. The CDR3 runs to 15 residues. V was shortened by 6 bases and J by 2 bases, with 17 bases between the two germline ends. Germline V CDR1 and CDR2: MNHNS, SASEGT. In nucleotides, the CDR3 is TGTGCCAGCAGGCCAACCGACACGTACACCTACGAGCAGTACTTC. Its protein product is CASRPTDTYTYEQYF.

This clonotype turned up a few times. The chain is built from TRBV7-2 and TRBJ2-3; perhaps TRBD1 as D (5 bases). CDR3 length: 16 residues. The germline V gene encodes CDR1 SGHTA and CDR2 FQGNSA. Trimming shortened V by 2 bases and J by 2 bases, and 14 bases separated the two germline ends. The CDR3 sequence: CASSLRQLGPTDTQYF. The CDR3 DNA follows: TGTGCCAGCAGCTTACGACAGTTAGGGCCCACAGATACGCAGTATTTT.

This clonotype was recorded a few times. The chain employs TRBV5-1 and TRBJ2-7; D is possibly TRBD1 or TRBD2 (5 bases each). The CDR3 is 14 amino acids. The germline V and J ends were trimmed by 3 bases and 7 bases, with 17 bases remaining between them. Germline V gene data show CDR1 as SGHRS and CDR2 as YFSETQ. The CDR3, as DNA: TGCGCCAGCAGCTGGCTTGTCTTGGGGGATGAGCAGTACTTC. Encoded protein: CASSWLVLGDEQYF.

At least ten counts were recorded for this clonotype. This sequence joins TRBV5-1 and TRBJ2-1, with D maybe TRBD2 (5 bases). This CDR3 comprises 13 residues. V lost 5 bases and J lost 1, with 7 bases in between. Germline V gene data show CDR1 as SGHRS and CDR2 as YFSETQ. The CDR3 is CASSGRSYNEQFF. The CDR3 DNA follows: TGCGCCAGCAGTGGGAGATCCTACAATGAGCAGTTCTTC.

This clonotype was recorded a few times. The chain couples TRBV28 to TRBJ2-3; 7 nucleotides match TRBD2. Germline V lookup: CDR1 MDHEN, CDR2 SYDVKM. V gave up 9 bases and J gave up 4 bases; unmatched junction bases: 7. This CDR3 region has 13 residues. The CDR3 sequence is CASSKRGPDTQYF. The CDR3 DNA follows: TGTGCCAGTTCCAAGCGGGGCCCAGATACGCAGTATTTT. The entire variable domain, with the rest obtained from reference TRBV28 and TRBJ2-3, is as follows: DVKVTQSSRYLVKRTGEKVFLECVQDMDHENMFWYRQDPGLGLRLIYFSYDVKMKEKGDIPEGYSVSREKKERFSLILESASTNQTSMYLCASSKRGPDTQYFGPGTRLTVL.

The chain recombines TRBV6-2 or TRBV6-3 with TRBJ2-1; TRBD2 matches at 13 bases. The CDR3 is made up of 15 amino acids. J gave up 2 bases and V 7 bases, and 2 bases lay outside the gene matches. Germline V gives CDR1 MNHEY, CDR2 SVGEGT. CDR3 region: CASIGLAGAYNEQFF. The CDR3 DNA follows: TGTGCCAGCATCGGACTAGCGGGAGCCTACAATGAGCAGTTCTTC.

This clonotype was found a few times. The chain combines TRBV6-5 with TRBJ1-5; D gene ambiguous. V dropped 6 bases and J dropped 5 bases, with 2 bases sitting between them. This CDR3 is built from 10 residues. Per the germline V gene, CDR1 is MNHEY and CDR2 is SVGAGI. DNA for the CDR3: TGTGCCAGCAGCTATCAGCCCCAGCATTTT. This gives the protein CASSYQPQHF.

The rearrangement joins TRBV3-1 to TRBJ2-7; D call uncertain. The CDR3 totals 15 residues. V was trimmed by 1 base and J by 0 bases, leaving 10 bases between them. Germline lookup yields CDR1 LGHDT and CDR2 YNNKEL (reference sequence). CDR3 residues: CASSQVQLSSYEQYF. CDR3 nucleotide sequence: TGTGCCAGCAGCCAAGTACAGCTAAGCTCCTACGAGCAGTACTTC.

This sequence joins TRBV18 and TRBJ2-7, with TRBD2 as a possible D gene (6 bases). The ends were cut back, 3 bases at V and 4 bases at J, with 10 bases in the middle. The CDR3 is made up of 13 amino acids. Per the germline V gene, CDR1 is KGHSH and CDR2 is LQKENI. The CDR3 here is CASSPVAGYEQYF. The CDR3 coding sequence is TGTGCCAGCTCACCGGTGGCGGGATACGAGCAGTACTTC. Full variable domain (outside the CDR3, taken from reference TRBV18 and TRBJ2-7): NAGVMQNPRHLVRRRGQEARLRCSPMKGHSHVYWYRQLPEEGLKFMVYLQKENIIDESGMPKERFSAEFPKEGPSILRIQQVVRGDSAAYFCASSPVAGYEQYFGPGTRLTVT.

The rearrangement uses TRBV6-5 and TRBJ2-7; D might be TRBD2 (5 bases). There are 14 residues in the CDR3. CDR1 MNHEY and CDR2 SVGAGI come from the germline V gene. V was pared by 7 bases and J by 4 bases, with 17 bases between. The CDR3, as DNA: TGTGCCAGCAAGTTAAGACGGGAATTTTACGAGCAGTACTTC. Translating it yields CASKLRREFYEQYF.

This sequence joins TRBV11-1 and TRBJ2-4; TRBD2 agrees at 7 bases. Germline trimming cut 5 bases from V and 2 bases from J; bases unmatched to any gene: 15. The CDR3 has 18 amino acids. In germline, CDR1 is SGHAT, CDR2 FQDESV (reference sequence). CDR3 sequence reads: CASSPGGGGRSSKNIQYF. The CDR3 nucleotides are TGTGCCAGCAGCCCCGGGGGTGGCGGGAGATCGTCCAAAAACATTCAGTACTTC. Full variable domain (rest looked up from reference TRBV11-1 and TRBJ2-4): EAEVAQSPRYKITEKSQAVAFWCDPISGHATLYWYRQILGQGPELLVQFQDESVVDDSQLPKDRFSAERLKGVDSTLKIQPAELGDSAMYLCASSPGGGGRSSKNIQYFGAGTRLSVL.

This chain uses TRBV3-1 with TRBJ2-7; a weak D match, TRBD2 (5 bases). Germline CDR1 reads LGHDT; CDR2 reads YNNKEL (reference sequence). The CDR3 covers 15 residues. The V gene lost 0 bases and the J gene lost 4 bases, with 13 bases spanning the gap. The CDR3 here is CASSQEQRTPYEQYF. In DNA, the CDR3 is TGTGCCAGCAGCCAAGAACAGCGGACGCCATACGAGCAGTACTTC.

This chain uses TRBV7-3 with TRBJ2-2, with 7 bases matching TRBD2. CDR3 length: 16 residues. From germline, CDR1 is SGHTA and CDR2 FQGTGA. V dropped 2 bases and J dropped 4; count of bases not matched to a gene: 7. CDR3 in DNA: TGTGCCAGCAGCTTATACGCGGGAGCGACCACCGGGGAGCTGTTTTTT. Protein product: CASSLYAGATTGELFF. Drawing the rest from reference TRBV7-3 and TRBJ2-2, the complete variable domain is GAGVSQTPSNKVTEKGKYVELRCDPISGHTALYWYRQSLGQGPEFLIYFQGTGAADDSGLPNDRFFAVRPEGSVSTLKIQRTERGDSAVYLCASSLYAGATTGELFFGEGSRLTVL.

CDR3 sequence reads: CASSQPGQGDSEQYF. CDR3 nucleotide sequence: TGTGCCAGCAGCCAGCCGGGACAGGGGGACTCCGAGCAGTACTTC. V and J are TRBV14 and TRBJ2-7; 11 bases agree with TRBD1. Trimming took 3 bases from V and 6 from J; bases not matched to a gene: 7. The length of the CDR3 is 15 residues. Per the germline V gene, CDR1 is SGHDN and CDR2 is FVKESK.

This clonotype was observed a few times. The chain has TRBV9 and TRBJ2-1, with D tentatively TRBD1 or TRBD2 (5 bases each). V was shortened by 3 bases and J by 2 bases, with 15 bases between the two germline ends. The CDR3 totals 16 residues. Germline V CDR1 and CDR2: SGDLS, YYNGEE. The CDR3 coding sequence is TGTGCCAGCAGCGACACCGGGACGGAAGCCTACAATGAGCAGTTCTTC. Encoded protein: CASSDTGTEAYNEQFF.

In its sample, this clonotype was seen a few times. The CDR3 sequence is CAFTRDTLLYEQYF. CDR3 nucleotides: TGTGCCTTCACGCGGGACACTCTACTCTACGAGCAGTACTTC. This chain joins TRBV30 and TRBJ2-7; D tentatively fits TRBD1 or TRBD2 (6 bases each). The V and J ends lost 7 bases and 3 bases respectively, with 19 bases between them. The CDR3 is 14 amino acids. Germline V gene sequence: CDR1 GTSNPN, CDR2 SVGIG (reference sequence).

The DNA of the CDR3 is TGTGCCAGCAGCGTTAGAACGGGAGAGGGAACAGATACGCAGTATTTT. Its translation: CASSVRTGEGTDTQYF. The chain joins TRBV9 to TRBJ2-3, with D perhaps matching TRBD2 (6 bases). Trimming left V 2 bases short and J 3 bases short, with 16 bases between. Germline V gene lookup returns CDR1 SGDLS and CDR2 YYNGEE. This CDR3 contains 16 residues.

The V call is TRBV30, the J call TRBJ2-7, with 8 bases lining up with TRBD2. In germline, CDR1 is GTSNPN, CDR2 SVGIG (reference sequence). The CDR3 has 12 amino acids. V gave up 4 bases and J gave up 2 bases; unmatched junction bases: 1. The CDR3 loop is CAWTGGAYEQYF. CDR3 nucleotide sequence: TGTGCCTGGACGGGGGGGGCCTACGAGCAGTACTTC. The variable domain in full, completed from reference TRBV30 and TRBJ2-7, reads SQTIHQWPATLVQPVGSPLSLECTVEGTSNPNLYWYRQAAGRGLQLLFYSVGIGQISSEVPQNLSASRPQDRQFILSSKKLLLSDSGFYLCAWTGGAYEQYFGPGTRLTVT.

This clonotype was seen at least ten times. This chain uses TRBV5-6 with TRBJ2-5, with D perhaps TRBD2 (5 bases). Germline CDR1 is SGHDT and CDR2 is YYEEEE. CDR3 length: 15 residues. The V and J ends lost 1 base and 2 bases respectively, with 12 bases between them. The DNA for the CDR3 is TGTGCCAGCAGCTTGTTCCAGCGGAGACAAGAGACCCAGTACTTC. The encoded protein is CASSLFQRRQETQYF.

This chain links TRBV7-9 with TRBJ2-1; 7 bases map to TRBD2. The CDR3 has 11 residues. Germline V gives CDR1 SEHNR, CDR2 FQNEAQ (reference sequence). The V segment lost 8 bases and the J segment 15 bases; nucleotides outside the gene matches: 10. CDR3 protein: CASHFTGLPFF. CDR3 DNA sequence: TGTGCCAGCCATTTCACGGGACTACCGTTCTTC.

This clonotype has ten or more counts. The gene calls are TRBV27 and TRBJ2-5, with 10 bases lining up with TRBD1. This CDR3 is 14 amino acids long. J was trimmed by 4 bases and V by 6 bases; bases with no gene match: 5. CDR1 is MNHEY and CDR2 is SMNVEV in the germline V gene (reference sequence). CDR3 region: CASSADRGLETQYF. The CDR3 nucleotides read TGTGCCAGCAGCGCCGACAGGGGGCTAGAGACCCAGTACTTC.

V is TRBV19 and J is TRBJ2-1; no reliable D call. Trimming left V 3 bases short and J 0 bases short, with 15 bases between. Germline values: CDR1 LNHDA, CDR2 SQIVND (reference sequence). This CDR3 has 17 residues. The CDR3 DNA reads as TGTGCCAGTAGTATTCTCCTCGTGGACGGCTCCTACAATGAGCAGTTCTTC. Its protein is CASSILLVDGSYNEQFF.

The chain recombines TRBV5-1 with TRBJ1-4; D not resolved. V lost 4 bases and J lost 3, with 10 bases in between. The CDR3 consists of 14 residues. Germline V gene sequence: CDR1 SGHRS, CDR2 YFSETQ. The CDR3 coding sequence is TGCGCCAGCAGCATATCTCACCCTAATGAAAAACTGTTTTTT. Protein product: CASSISHPNEKLFF.

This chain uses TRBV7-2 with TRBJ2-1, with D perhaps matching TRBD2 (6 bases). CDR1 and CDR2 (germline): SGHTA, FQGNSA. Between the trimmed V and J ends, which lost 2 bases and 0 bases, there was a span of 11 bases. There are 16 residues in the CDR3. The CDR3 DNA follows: TGTGCCAGCAGCTTAAGAGGGAGGCACTCCTACAATGAGCAGTTCTTC. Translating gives CASSLRGRHSYNEQFF.

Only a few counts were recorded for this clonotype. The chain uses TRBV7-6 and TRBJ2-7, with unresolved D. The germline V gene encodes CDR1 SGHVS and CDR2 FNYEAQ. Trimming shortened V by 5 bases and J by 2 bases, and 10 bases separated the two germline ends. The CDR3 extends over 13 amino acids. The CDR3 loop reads CASSVTDAYEQYF. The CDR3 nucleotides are TGTGCCAGCAGCGTGACGGACGCCTACGAGCAGTACTTC.

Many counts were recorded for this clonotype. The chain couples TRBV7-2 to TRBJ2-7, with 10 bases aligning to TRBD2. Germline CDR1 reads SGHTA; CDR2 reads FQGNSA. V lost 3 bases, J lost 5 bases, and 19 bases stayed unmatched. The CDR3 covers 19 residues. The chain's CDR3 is CASSFASPGSGRAVNEQYF. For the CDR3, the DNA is TGTGCCAGCAGCTTCGCGTCCCCAGGGAGCGGGAGGGCCGTGAACGAGCAGTACTTC.

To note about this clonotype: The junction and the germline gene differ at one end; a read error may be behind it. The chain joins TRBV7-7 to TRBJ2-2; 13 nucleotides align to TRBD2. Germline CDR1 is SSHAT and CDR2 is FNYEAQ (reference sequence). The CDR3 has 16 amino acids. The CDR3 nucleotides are TGTGCTAGCAGCCCCGGGACTAGCGGGAAAACCGGGGAGCTGTTTTTT. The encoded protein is CASSPGTSGKTGELFF.

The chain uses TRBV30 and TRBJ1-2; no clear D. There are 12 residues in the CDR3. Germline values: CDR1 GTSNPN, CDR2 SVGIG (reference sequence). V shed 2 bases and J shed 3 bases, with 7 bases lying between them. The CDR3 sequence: CAWSYIDYGYTF. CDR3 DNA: TGTGCCTGGAGTTATATAGACTATGGCTACACCTTC. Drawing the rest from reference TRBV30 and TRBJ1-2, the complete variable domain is SQTIHQWPATLVQPVGSPLSLECTVEGTSNPNLYWYRQAAGRGLQLLFYSVGIGQISSEVPQNLSASRPQDRQFILSSKKLLLSDSGFYLCAWSYIDYGYTFGSGTRLTVV.

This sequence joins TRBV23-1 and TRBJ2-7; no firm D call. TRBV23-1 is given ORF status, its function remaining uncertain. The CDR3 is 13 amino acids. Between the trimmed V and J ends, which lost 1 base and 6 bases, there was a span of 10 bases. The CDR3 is CASSQLIQSEQYF. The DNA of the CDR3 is TGCGCCAGCAGTCAATTGATCCAGAGCGAGCAGTACTTC.

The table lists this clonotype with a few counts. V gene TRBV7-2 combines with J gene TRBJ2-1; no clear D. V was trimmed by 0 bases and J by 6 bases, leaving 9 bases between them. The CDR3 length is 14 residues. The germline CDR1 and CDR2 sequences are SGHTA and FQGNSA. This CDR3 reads CASSLAPNTNEQFF. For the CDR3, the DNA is TGTGCCAGCAGCTTAGCGCCCAACACCAATGAGCAGTTCTTC.